A single sample is the source of the 9 T cell receptor beta chains below, sequenced in a study of TIL therapy for anti-PD-1-resistant metastatic lung cancer. Time point noted: pre-treatment sample, taken before nivolumab and TIL therapy. This was the immunoSEQ v3 assay. Assay: immunoSEQ multiplex PCR; the TCRdb copy retains only in-frame clones and omits some. The sample shows about 59,000 clones, around 67% of them seen only once. The sequencing here drew on blood, taken at baseline. Every receptor here comes from a person between 25 and 80 years old with non-small cell lung cancer.

The rearrangement links TRBV5-8 to TRBJ1-3, with 8 positions matching TRBD1. The germline gives CDR1 SGHTS, CDR2 YDEGEE. The V segment lost 4 bases and the J segment 1 base; nucleotides outside the gene matches: 16. CDR3 length: 19 residues. The CDR3 is CASSPGVAGGSLSGNTIYF. CDR3 bases: TGTGCCAGCAGCCCTGGCGTGGCAGGGGGCTCACTATCTGGAAACACCATATATTTT.

This rearrangement joins TRBV5-1 to TRBJ1-1, with 8 nucleotides matching TRBD1. The CDR3 covers 16 residues. The germline CDR1 and CDR2 sequences are SGHRS and YFSETQ. V trimming: 0 bases; J trimming: 2 bases; junction bases outside the gene matches: 6. CDR3 protein: CASSLGGTGANTEAFF. The CDR3 nucleotides read TGCGCCAGCAGCTTGGGAGGGACAGGAGCTAACACTGAAGCTTTCTTT.

CDR3 sequence reads: CASSLALAGGWTGELFF. The DNA of the CDR3 is TGTGCCAGCAGCTTAGCGCTAGCGGGAGGATGGACCGGGGAGCTGTTTTTT. The chain carries TRBV7-9 and TRBJ2-2, with 11 bases matching TRBD2. This CDR3 spans 17 amino acids. V lost 0 bases to trimming and J lost 5 bases; unmatched junction nucleotides: 5. Germline V gives CDR1 SEHNR, CDR2 FQNEAQ (reference sequence).

The chain has TRBV6-1 and TRBJ2-7, with D unclear. V lost 4 bases, J lost 1 base, and 5 bases lay in between. The CDR3 consists of 12 residues. CDR1 is MNHNS and CDR2 is SASEGT in the germline V gene. CDR3 DNA sequence: TGTGCCAGCAGTGCCGTGTCCTACGAGCAGTACTTC. Its translation is CASSAVSYEQYF.

The gene calls are TRBV5-5 and TRBJ1-5; TRBD1 agrees at 7 bases. The CDR3 totals 17 residues. Germline values: CDR1 SGHKS, CDR2 YYEKEE (reference sequence). After removal of 6 bases from V and 4 bases from J, the junction contained 16 bases not matched to a gene. This chain's CDR3 is CASTLWAGTAKNQPQHF. Written as DNA, the CDR3 is TGTGCCAGCACCCTTTGGGCCGGGACAGCGAAGAATCAGCCCCAGCATTTT.

This chain joins TRBV4-3 and TRBJ2-7; tentatively, D is TRBD2 (5 bases). V dropped 4 bases and J dropped 3 bases, with 13 bases sitting between them. There are 14 residues in the CDR3. Germline V gene lookup returns CDR1 LGHNA and CDR2 YSLEER. The CDR3 DNA reads as TGCGCCAGCAGCCCAGGACTTGGAAGCTACGAGCAGTACTTC. Protein sequence: CASSPGLGSYEQYF.

The chain links TRBV29-1 to TRBJ2-3, with a weak D call TRBD1 (5 bases). V lost 6 bases to trimming and J lost 0 bases, with 13 bases between them. The CDR3 loop spans 14 amino acids. Germline lookup yields CDR1 SQVTM and CDR2 ANQGSEA. DNA of the CDR3: TGCAGCGTGGGTCTCAGGGTAAGCACAGATACGCAGTATTTT. It yields the protein CSVGLRVSTDTQYF.

V gene TRBV7-3 combines with J gene TRBJ1-2; D not certain. Germline V gene data show CDR1 as SGHTA and CDR2 as FQGTGA. V was pared by 4 bases and J by 3 bases, with 15 bases between. CDR3 length equals 15 residues. The CDR3 here is CASSSYTGMDYGYTF. The CDR3 DNA reads TGTGCCAGCAGCTCGTACACGGGGATGGACTATGGCTACACCTTC.

This clone was picked up one time. This sample also contains other DNA sequences that code for the same CDR3. The chain combines TRBV5-6 with TRBJ1-2; D unresolved. The germline V gene has CDR1 SGHDT and CDR2 YYEEEE. Trimming removed 0 bases from V and 7 bases from J, with 10 bases in between. There are 13 residues in the CDR3. The CDR3 protein is CASSLVGSGGYTF. The DNA for the CDR3 is TGTGCCAGCAGCTTGGTGGGTAGCGGTGGCTACACCTTC.